Following are 13 T cell receptor beta chains from one sample sequenced in a study of blood T cell repertoires in COVID-19. Sequencing used immunoSEQ multiplex PCR; TCRdb keeps in-frame clones, though not all of them. The table lists about 77,000 clones, 88% of them singletons. Sequenced: peripheral blood. These receptors were taken from a woman older than 75 with acute or convalescent COVID-19.

Here the CDR3 DNA reads TGCGCCAGCAGCTTGGGTGGCGTAGGGGACATTCAGTACTTC. As protein: CASSLGGVGDIQYF. The chain recombines TRBV5-1 with TRBJ2-4; a possible D gene is TRBD1 (5 bases). CDR3 length: 14 amino acids. Germline CDR1 and CDR2: SGHRS and YFSETQ. The V end lost 0 bases, the J end lost 8 bases, and 12 bases lay between the germline ends.

Concerning this clone itself: Other DNA sequences from this sample encode an identical CDR3 as well. The chain carries TRBV30 and TRBJ2-2; 9 positions match TRBD2. The CDR3 runs 14 residues. CDR1 and CDR2 from the germline V gene are GTSNPN and SVGIG (reference sequence). V shed 3 bases, J shed 1 base, and the junction held 0 bases outside the gene matches. CDR3 in DNA: TGTGCCTGGAGGACTAGCGGGAACACCGGGGAGCTGTTTTTT. Amino acids: CAWRTSGNTGELFF.

The chain links TRBV7-2 to TRBJ2-2, with 7 bases that match TRBD1. The V and J ends lost 5 bases and 1 base, in that order; junction bases with no gene match: 7. Germline loops: CDR1 SGHTA, CDR2 FQGNSA. The length of the CDR3 is 16 residues. Here the CDR3 DNA reads TGTGCCAGCAGCCCGAGGGGGACAGTGAACACCGGGGAGCTGTTTTTT. It yields the protein CASSPRGTVNTGELFF.

The chain couples TRBV19 to TRBJ1-4; 7 bases fit TRBD1. The CDR3 consists of 12 residues. With 8 bases clipped from V and 7 bases from J, the junction kept 4 bases outside the gene matches. Germline CDR1 reads LNHDA; CDR2 reads SQIVND (reference sequence). CDR3 loop: CASEDRAEKLFF. For the CDR3, the DNA is TGTGCCAGTGAAGACAGGGCTGAAAAACTGTTTTTT.

V is TRBV5-4 and J is TRBJ2-2, with TRBD1 identical over 9 bases. The CDR3 loop spans 14 amino acids. CDR1 is SGHNT, CDR2 YYREEE, per germline (reference sequence). J gave up 7 bases and V 1 base, and 2 bases lay outside the gene matches. CDR3 sequence reads: CASSLTGGSGELFF. In DNA form, the CDR3 reads TGTGCCAGCAGCTTGACAGGGGGCAGCGGGGAGCTGTTTTTT.

The chain links TRBV4-1 to TRBJ1-5; tentative D call: TRBD1 (6 bases). Germline V gives CDR1 MGHRA, CDR2 YSYEKL. V lost 0 bases and J 4 bases, leaving 13 bases between the germline ends. The CDR3 is 16 residues long. CDR3: CASSQDLGTLNQPQHF. Written as DNA, the CDR3 is TGCGCCAGCAGCCAAGATTTGGGGACATTAAATCAGCCCCAGCATTTT.

V is TRBV5-1 and J is TRBJ1-2; 7 bases line up with TRBD1. This CDR3 has 13 amino acids. Germline CDR1 is SGHRS and CDR2 is YFSETQ. The V and J ends lost 2 bases and 7 bases, in that order; junction bases with no gene match: 5. The CDR3 spells CASSFGTEVGYTF. CDR3 sequence (DNA): TGCGCCAGCAGCTTTGGGACAGAAGTTGGCTACACCTTC.

The genes are TRBV7-6 and TRBJ2-3; 9 nucleotides line up with TRBD2. In germline, CDR1 is SGHVS, CDR2 FNYEAQ. V lost 5 bases to trimming and J lost 0 bases; unmatched junction nucleotides: 9. The CDR3 extends over 17 amino acids. The CDR3 DNA reads as TGTGCCAGCAGCCAAAGGACTAGCGCAATCAGCACAGATACGCAGTATTTT. Translation gives CASSQRTSAISTDTQYF.

This clone turned up a few times. The sample holds other DNA sequences that translate to the same CDR3. The rearrangement joins TRBV5-1 to TRBJ2-2; weak D call: TRBD2 (5 bases). From germline, CDR1 is SGHRS and CDR2 YFSETQ. V lost 4 bases and J lost 6, with 7 bases in between. The CDR3 consists of 12 residues. The CDR3 sequence: CASSPGAGELFF. CDR3 DNA: TGCGCCAGCAGCCCCGGGGCCGGGGAGCTGTTTTTT.

The rearrangement links TRBV4-2 to TRBJ1-1; D gene ambiguous. CDR1 is LGHNA, CDR2 YNFKEQ, per germline. The CDR3 has 15 amino acids. Between the trimmed V and J ends, which lost 2 bases and 0 bases, there was a span of 10 bases. The CDR3 coding sequence is TGTGCCAGCAGCCAACCAACAGCTTTGAACACTGAAGCTTTCTTT. Its translation is CASSQPTALNTEAFF.

This chain joins TRBV3-1 (or the pseudogene TRBV3-2) and TRBJ1-5; TRBD1 aligns across 9 bases. Unmatched junction bases numbered 4, after V lost 2 bases and J lost 5 bases. The V gene's germline CDR1 is LGHDT and CDR2 YNNKEL (reference sequence). This CDR3 region has 15 residues. The CDR3 nucleotides are TGTGCCAGCAGCCAAACAGGGGGCGCGGATCAGCCCCAGCATTTT. The encoded protein is CASSQTGGADQPQHF.

The V gene is TRBV9, the J gene TRBJ2-1; 12 bases map to TRBD2. The germline CDR1 and CDR2 sequences are SGDLS and YYNGEE. The CDR3 loop spans 19 amino acids. J was trimmed by 1 base and V by 5 bases; bases with no gene match: 13. CDR3 DNA: TGTGCCAGCAGTCGTAGGGGGCTAGCGGGAGGGTCGTCCTACAATGAGCAGTTCTTC. Its translation is CASSRRGLAGGSSYNEQFF. Drawing the rest from reference TRBV9 and TRBJ2-1, the complete variable domain is DSGVTQTPKHLITATGQRVTLRCSPRSGDLSVYWYQQSLDQGLQFLIQYYNGEERAKGNILERFSAQQFPDLHSELNLSSLELGDSALYFCASSRRGLAGGSSYNEQFFGPGTRLTVL.

This sequence joins TRBV7-2 and TRBJ1-1; no firm D call. Germline loops: CDR1 SGHTA, CDR2 FQGNSA. V was pared by 3 bases and J by 4 bases, with 9 bases between. CDR3 size: 13 residues. This CDR3 is CASSFEGFTEAFF. DNA of the CDR3: TGTGCCAGCAGCTTTGAGGGTTTCACTGAAGCTTTCTTT.